These 18 T cell receptor beta chains share one sample of origin, sequenced in a study of OX40 agonist ivuxolimab in advanced cancers. Here immunoSEQ multiplex PCR was the method, and the copy in TCRdb shows in-frame clones only, minus some. The sample has 75,000 to 100,000 clones; about 84% are singletons. The sequencing used CD4+ or CD8+ T cells sorted from blood, collected in a trial of the OX40 agonist ivuxolimab. The receptors originated from an adult with an advanced solid tumor such as melanoma, head and neck, liver or kidney cancer.

In its sample, this clone was seen a few times. V is TRBV6-1 and J is TRBJ1-4; D gene unclear. The CDR3 is made up of 13 amino acids. Germline V gives CDR1 MNHNS, CDR2 SASEGT. V dropped 3 bases and J dropped 11 bases, with 13 bases sitting between them. CDR3 nucleotide sequence: TGTGCCAGCAGTGATGAAGGGCCCCTTAAACTGTTTTTT. Translated, it gives CASSDEGPLKLFF.

This chain uses TRBV4-3 with TRBJ2-3, with unresolved D. The CDR3 spans 16 residues. Germline values: CDR1 LGHNA, CDR2 YSLEER. V dropped 0 bases and J dropped 2 bases, with 12 bases sitting between them. The CDR3 nucleotides read TGCGCCAGCAGCCAAGACGGGCTAGGGCCCACAGATACGCAGTATTTT. It encodes CASSQDGLGPTDTQYF.

This chain connects TRBV6-5 to TRBJ1-6; 7 positions agree with TRBD1. The V and J ends lost 5 bases and 5 bases, in that order; junction bases with no gene match: 6. The CDR3 spans 15 residues. The germline gives CDR1 MNHEY, CDR2 SVGAGI. CDR3: CASSVIGQDNSPLHF. The CDR3 region has the DNA TGTGCCAGCAGTGTTATTGGACAGGATAATTCACCCCTCCACTTT.

DNA for the CDR3: TGTGCCAGCACCATCAACGGGGATGGCACAGATACGCAGTATTTT. Its translation is CASTINGDGTDTQYF. This rearrangement joins TRBV6-6 to TRBJ2-3; weak D call: TRBD2 (5 bases). The germline V gene has CDR1 MNHNY and CDR2 SVGAGI (reference sequence). The V and J ends lost 7 bases and 1 base respectively, with 15 bases between them. The CDR3 runs 15 residues.

The V gene is TRBV2, the J gene TRBJ2-2; D not resolved. Germline loops: CDR1 SNHLY, CDR2 FYNNEI. Trimming removed 4 bases from V and 6 bases from J, with 3 bases in between. The length of the CDR3 is 11 residues. DNA for the CDR3: TGTGCCAGCAGTGCGGCCGGGGAGCTGTTTTTT. Encoded protein: CASSAAGELFF. The entire variable domain, with the rest obtained from reference TRBV2 and TRBJ2-2, is as follows: EPEVTQTPSHQVTQMGQEVILRCVPISNHLYFYWYRQILGQKVEFLVSFYNNEISEKSEIFDDQFSVERPDGSNFTLKIRSTKLEDSAMYFCASSAAGELFFGEGSRLTVL.

CDR3 protein: CASGSRTGVDHEQYF. The CDR3 DNA sequence: TGTGCTAGTGGTTCCCGGACAGGAGTTGACCACGAGCAGTACTTC. This chain uses TRBV12-5 with TRBJ2-7, with 7 bases lining up with TRBD1. Looked up from germline, CDR1 is LGHNT and CDR2 is FRNRAP. The length of the CDR3 is 15 residues. The J segment lost 5 bases and the V segment lost 4 bases, leaving 11 bases of the junction unmatched. Together with reference TRBV12-5 and TRBJ2-7, the CDR3 gives the full variable domain: DARVTQTPRHKVTEMGQEVTMRCQPILGHNTVFWYRQTMMQGLELLAYFRNRAPLDDSGMPKDRFSAEMPDATLATLKIQPSEPRDSAVYFCASGSRTGVDHEQYFGPGTRLTVT.

The chain recombines TRBV5-1 with TRBJ2-7; 9 bases agree with TRBD1. The CDR3 extends over 14 amino acids. Trimming cost V 4 bases and J 4 bases; bases outside gene matches: 6. Per the germline V gene, CDR1 is SGHRS and CDR2 is YFSETQ. The DNA of the CDR3 is TGCGCCAGCAGCCGTGACAGGGGGGAGTACGAGCAGTACTTC. Encoded protein: CASSRDRGEYEQYF.

The rearrangement joins TRBV5-1 to TRBJ1-1; 9 bases agree with TRBD1. V dropped 0 bases and J dropped 1; count of bases not matched to a gene: 1. The length of the CDR3 is 15 residues. From germline, CDR1 is SGHRS and CDR2 YFSETQ. In DNA form, the CDR3 reads TGCGCCAGCAGCTTGGAGGACAGGGGGAACACTGAAGCTTTCTTT. This sequence encodes CASSLEDRGNTEAFF.

The CDR3 loop reads CASSDITGANYGYTF. The CDR3 DNA reads as TGTGCCAGCAGTGACATCACAGGGGCTAACTATGGCTACACCTTC. V is TRBV2 and J is TRBJ1-2; TRBD1 matches 7 bases. V lost 3 bases and J lost 0; bases outside the gene matches: 4. Germline V gene sequence: CDR1 SNHLY, CDR2 FYNNEI. The CDR3 is 15 residues long.

The chain has TRBV30 and TRBJ2-7, with D uncertain. The CDR3 totals 14 residues. The germline gives CDR1 GTSNPN, CDR2 SVGIG (reference sequence). Trimming shortened V by 2 bases and J by 3 bases, and 14 bases separated the two germline ends. CDR3 coding DNA: TGTGCCTGGAGTTGGACCGAAAACTTCTACGAGCAGTACTTC. It specifies CAWSWTENFYEQYF.

This clone was picked up a small number of times. The genes are TRBV2 and TRBJ2-5; 12 bases align to TRBD2. The V gene's germline CDR1 is SNHLY and CDR2 FYNNEI. The CDR3 runs 16 residues. With V trimmed by 4 bases and J by 1 base, 4 bases remained unmatched. CDR3 in DNA: TGTGCCAGCAGTGTTGGACTAGCGGGATCCCAAGAGACCCAGTACTTC. It codes for CASSVGLAGSQETQYF.

This clone was counted once. The chain links TRBV5-1 to TRBJ2-3, with 14 bases aligning to TRBD2. Germline CDR1 SGHRS, CDR2 YFSETQ. V was clipped by 4 bases and J by 7 bases; unmatched bases: 5. The CDR3 is 15 residues long. The CDR3 DNA is TGCGCCAGCAGCCCTGGGACTAGCGGGGGCTATACGCAGTATTTT. Amino acids: CASSPGTSGGYTQYF.

V is TRBV5-1 and J is TRBJ1-1; maybe TRBD1 (5 bases). With 1 base removed from V and 8 bases from J, the gap between germline ends came to 12 bases. Germline CDR1 reads SGHRS; CDR2 reads YFSETQ. The CDR3 sequence is 13 residues long. The CDR3 bases are TGCGCCAGCAGCTTGAAAGGGGCGGTGGAAGCTTTCTTT. Its protein is CASSLKGAVEAFF.

V and J are TRBV14 and TRBJ1-1, with D possibly TRBD1 on 6 matching bases. The V gene lost 0 bases and the J gene lost 8 bases, with 10 bases spanning the gap. The germline CDR1 and CDR2 sequences are SGHDN and FVKESK. CDR3 length equals 13 residues. The CDR3 DNA reads TGTGCCAGCAGCCAAGAAACCGGGACAGAAGCTTTCTTT. As protein: CASSQETGTEAFF.

This clone has just one count. V and J are TRBV5-1 and TRBJ2-3, with 12 bases aligning to TRBD2. The CDR3 consists of 16 residues. Germline assignment: CDR1 SGHRS and CDR2 YFSETQ. V trimming: 0 bases; J trimming: 4 bases; junction bases outside the gene matches: 3. The CDR3 DNA is TGCGCCAGCAGCTTGGCCCGACTAGCGGGAGCAGATACGCAGTATTTT. Amino acids: CASSLARLAGADTQYF.

The rearrangement uses TRBV2 and TRBJ1-3; D not certain. Germline V gene lookup returns CDR1 SNHLY and CDR2 FYNNEI. Trimming cost V 8 bases and J 0 bases, with 8 bases left between them. The CDR3 covers 13 residues. CDR3 sequence reads: CASEQSSGNTIYF. CDR3 coding DNA: TGTGCCAGCGAACAGAGCTCTGGAAACACCATATATTTT. Full variable domain (remainder filled in from reference TRBV2 and TRBJ1-3): EPEVTQTPSHQVTQMGQEVILRCVPISNHLYFYWYRQILGQKVEFLVSFYNNEISEKSEIFDDQFSVERPDGSNFTLKIRSTKLEDSAMYFCASEQSSGNTIYFGEGSWLTVV.

The chain has TRBV9 and TRBJ2-3; no reliable D call. The germline gives CDR1 SGDLS, CDR2 YYNGEE. V was cut by 3 bases and J by 7 bases, with 9 bases left in between. This CDR3 region has 12 residues. Written as DNA, the CDR3 is TGTGCCAGCAGCGCCCATCCGAATACGCAGTATTTT. Translating it yields CASSAHPNTQYF.

Only one count was recorded for this clone. The J gene is TRBJ2-2, the V gene TRBV6-6, with 10 bases aligning to TRBD2. V shed 4 bases and J 4 bases; nucleotides not matched to a gene: 3. CDR3 length equals 15 residues. Germline V gene sequence: CDR1 MNHNY, CDR2 SVGAGI (reference sequence). CDR3 in amino acids: CASSSASGGTGELFF. For the CDR3, the DNA is TGTGCCAGCAGTTCCGCTAGCGGGGGCACCGGGGAGCTGTTTTTT.